The present T cell receptor beta chain was sequenced within a study of blood T cell repertoires in COVID-19. For the study at large: Samples representing acute and convalescent COVID-19 were sourced from the United States, Italy and Spain. The analysed material was cDNA or gDNA that came from T cells, B-cell-depleted T cells, or PBMCs.

In the original processing: For nucleated cells, counts were estimated from reference gene primer amplification. Sequencing used immunoSEQ multiplex PCR; TCRdb keeps in-frame clones, though not all of them. From that table come the V and J calls and clone size; the DNA was used to work out D and trimming. The table includes roughly 200,000 clones, approximately 83% detected once. The V gene's germline CDR1 is KGHDR and CDR2 SFDVKD. CDR3 length: 11 residues. V was trimmed by 6 bases and J by 4 bases, leaving 4 bases between them. This clone was observed once. The sample taken for sequencing was peripheral blood. This sequence was found in a human donor with active or convalescent COVID-19. The donor label of this sample is uncertain. The chain uses TRBV24-1 and TRBJ2-3; D unclear. In DNA form, the CDR3 reads TGTGCCACCAGTCGGGCAGATACGCAGTATTTT. It codes for CATSRADTQYF.